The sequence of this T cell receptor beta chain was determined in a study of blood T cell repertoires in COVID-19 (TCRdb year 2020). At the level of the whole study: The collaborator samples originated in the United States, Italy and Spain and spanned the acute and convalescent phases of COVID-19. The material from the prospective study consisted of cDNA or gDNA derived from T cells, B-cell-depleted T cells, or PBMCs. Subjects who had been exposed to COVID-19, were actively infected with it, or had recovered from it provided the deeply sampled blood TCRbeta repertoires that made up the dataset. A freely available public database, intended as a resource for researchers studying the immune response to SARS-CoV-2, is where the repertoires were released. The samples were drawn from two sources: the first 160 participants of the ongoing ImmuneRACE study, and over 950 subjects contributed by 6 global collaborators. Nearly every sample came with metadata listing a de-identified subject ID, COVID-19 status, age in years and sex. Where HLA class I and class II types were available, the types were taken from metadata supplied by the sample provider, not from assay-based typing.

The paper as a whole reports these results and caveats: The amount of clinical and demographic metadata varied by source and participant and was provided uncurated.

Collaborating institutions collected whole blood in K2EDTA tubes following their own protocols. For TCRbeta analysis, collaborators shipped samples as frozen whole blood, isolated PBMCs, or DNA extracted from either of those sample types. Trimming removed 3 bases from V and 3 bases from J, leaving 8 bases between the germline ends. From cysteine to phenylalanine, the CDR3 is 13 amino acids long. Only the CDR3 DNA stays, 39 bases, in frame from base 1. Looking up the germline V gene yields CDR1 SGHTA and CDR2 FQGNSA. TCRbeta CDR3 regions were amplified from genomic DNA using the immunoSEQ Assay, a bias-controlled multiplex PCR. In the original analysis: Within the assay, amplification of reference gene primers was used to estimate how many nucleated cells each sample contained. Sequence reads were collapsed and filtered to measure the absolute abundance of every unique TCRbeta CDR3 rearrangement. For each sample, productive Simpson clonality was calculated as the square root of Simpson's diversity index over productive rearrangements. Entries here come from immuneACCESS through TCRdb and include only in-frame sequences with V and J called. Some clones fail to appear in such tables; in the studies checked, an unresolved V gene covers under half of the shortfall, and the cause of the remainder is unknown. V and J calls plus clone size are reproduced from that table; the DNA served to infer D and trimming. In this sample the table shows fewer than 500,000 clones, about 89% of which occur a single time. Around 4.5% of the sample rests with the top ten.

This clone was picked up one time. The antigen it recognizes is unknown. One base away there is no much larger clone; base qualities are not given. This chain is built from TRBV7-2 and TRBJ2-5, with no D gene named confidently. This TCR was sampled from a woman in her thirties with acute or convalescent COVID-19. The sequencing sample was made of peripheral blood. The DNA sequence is TGTGCCAGCAGCTTTGGGCAGGAAGAGACCCAGTACTTC. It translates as CASSFGQEETQYF.